This T cell receptor (beta chain) was recovered during a study of T cells after yellow fever vaccination. TCRdb analysed the 5' RACE reads with MiXCR anew, one entry per CDR3 protein. The sample records around 350,000 distinct CDR3 sequences, about 6.2% being singletons. There are a few counts of this clonotype. Germline CDR1 DFQATT, CDR2 SNEGSKA (reference sequence). The CDR3 sequence is 16 residues long. Between the trimmed V and J ends, which lost 5 bases and 9 bases, there was a span of 23 bases. This chain links TRBV20-1 with TRBJ1-6, with unresolved D. This specimen was PBMCs, taken 5 days after the yellow fever booster vaccination. This receptor was taken from a man under 40 who received the YFV17D yellow fever vaccine. Written as DNA, the CDR3 is TGCAGTGCTGGTCCTGGACCTGATCCCAGGAGTTCACCCCTCCACTTT. This gives the protein CSAGPGPDPRSSPLHF.